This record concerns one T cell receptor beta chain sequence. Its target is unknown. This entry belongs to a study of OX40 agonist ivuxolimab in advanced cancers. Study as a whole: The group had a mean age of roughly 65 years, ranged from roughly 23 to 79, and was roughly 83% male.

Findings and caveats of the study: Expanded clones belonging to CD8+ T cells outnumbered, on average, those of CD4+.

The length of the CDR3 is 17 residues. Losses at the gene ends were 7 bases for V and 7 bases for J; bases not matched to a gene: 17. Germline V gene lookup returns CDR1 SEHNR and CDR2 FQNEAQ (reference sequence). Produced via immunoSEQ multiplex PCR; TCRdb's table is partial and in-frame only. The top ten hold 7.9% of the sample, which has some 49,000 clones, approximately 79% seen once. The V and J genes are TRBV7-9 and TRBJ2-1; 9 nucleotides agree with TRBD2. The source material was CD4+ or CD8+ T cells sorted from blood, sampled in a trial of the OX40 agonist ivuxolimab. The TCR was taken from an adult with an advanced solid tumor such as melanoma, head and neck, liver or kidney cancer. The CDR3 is CASKGASGIAVMNEQFF. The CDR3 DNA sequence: TGTGCCAGCAAAGGGGCTAGCGGGATTGCCGTAATGAATGAGCAGTTCTTC.